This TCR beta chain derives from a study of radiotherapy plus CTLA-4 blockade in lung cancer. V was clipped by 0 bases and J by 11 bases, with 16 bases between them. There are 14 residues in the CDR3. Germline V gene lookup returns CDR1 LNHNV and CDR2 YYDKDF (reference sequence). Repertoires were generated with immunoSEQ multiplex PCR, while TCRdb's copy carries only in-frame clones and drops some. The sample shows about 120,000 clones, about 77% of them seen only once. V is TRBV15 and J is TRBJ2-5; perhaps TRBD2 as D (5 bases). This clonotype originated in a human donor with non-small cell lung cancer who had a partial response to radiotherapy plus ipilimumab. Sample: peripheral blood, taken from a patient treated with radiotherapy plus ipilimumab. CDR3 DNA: TGTGCCACCAGCAGAGATTTATCAGCGGCTGAGCAGTACTTC. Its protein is CATSRDLSAAEQYF.